This T cell receptor beta chain was captured in a study of blood T cells in healthy people across ages (dated by TCRdb to 2015 to 2017). Concerning the study at large: In model experiments, template switching captured roughly one uniquely barcoded TCR beta cDNA molecule for every two T cells. Using the same blood draw, the study looked at two additional independent replicas of 1 million unique cDNA reads for two donors, one aged 18 to 30 and the other aged 80 or older. The study measured age-related changes in TCR beta repertoire diversity using deep sequencing normalized with unique cDNA molecular identifiers. To avoid experimental bias, donors of different ages were randomly spread across the sequencing lanes. Four age groups were formed from the donors: young (average about 16 years), middle-aged (approximately 40), aged (about 62) and long-lived (roughly 88). Study-wide findings and limitations: Because donor CMV infection status was unknown, age-related changes in expanded clonotypes were potentially confounded. Conclusive comparison of naive and antigen-experienced compartments was prevented by the profiling of bulk unsorted PBMCs. There was a strong correlation between observed TCR beta diversity and the percentage of naive T cells measured by flow cytometry. Compared with the aged group, more naive CD4+ T cells, fewer expanded clones and increased TCR diversity were shown by the long-lived group, suggesting age selection. Observed TCR beta diversity per million T cells fell roughly linearly with age, and a significant reduction was already apparent by age roughly 40. Total diversity estimates from one million sequenced T cells were considered lower bounds and underestimates.

Library generation was performed with 5' RACE. Sequencing used an Illumina HiSeq 2500. The second PCR ran for roughly 7 to 12 cycles and used a J-beta primer mix along with a sample-barcoded 5' primer. Each TCR beta cDNA molecule received a unique molecular identifier from a template-switch 5' adaptor carrying 12 random nucleotides. Each sample yielded at least 3 million CDR3-containing paired-end reads. First-strand cDNA was synthesized from all RNA with the Mint cDNA synthesis kit, primed by a TRBC-specific oligonucleotide. Following uracil-DNA glycosylase treatment, all cDNA underwent a first 18-cycle PCR with the universal primers M1SS and BC2_uni_R. The original methods were these. Each sample was normalized by randomly selecting 1 million high-quality reads, each carrying a distinct molecular identifier. Reads with shared molecular identifiers were discarded instead of being binned into consensus sequences. MiTCR, with a Q25 quality threshold and the strictest error-elimination algorithm, was used for CDR3 identification, clonotype clustering and error correction. A nonparametric unseen species model with Euler transformation was used to estimate a lower bound on total TCR beta diversity. TCRdb itself trimmed the public reads at Q25 with fastp, ran MiXCR and retained productive beta chains. Entries are consolidated by CDR3 protein sequence, retaining the most common genes and DNA. The V and J calls come from TCRdb's annotation, not from the publication. For this sample the table gives some 920,000 distinct CDR3 sequences, of which 51% were detected only once. The ten largest clones add up to over 20% of the sample.

Systemically healthy Caucasian individuals from Russia, some 36 in total and aged 6 to 90 years, were included as donors. Each donor gave around 9.5 milliliters of peripheral blood, collected into EDTA-treated Vacutainer tubes. Ficoll-Paque density-gradient centrifugation was used to isolate PBMCs, with at least 7 million per sample. Total RNA, at least 5 micrograms per sample, was extracted from PBMCs with Trizol reagent. For every donor, flow cytometry on a PBMC aliquot measured the percentage of naive CD45RAhigh/CD27high T cells. Turning to this clonotype: Its antigen is currently not known. Within one base of it there is no much larger clone, and no base qualities were kept.

The receptor's source is a woman between 55 and 75 years old in good health. Sequenced: blood.

The DNA sequence is as follows: TGTGCCAGCAGTGATGCTAGGGTTCCCTATGGCTACACCTTC. This translates into CASSDARVPYGYTF. This sequence uses TRBV25-1 and TRBJ1-2, with no confident D gene call. The V and J ends are trimmed by 3 bases and 4 bases, leaving 12 bases between them. Taken from cysteine to phenylalanine, the CDR3 has 14 residues. Only CDR3 DNA remains: 42 bases, in frame from the first base. CDR1 MGHDK and CDR2 SYGVNS are derived from the germline V gene.